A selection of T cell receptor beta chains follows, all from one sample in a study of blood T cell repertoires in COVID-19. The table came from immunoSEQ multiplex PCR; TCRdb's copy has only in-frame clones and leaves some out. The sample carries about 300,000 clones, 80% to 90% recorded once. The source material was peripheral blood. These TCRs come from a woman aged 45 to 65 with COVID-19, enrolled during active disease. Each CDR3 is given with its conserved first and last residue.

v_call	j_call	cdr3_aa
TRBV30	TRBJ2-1	CAWSIRGPLAGYGNEQFF
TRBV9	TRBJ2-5	CASTANWGESTETQYF
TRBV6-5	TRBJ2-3	CASSLGLPAGTQYF
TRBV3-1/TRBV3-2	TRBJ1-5	CASSQDRDQPQHF
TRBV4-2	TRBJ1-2	CASSHLTVGYTF
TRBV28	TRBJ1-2	CASSPNGRFQANYGYTF
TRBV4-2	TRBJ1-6	CASSSRDSNSPLHF
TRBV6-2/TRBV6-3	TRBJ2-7	CASSYSGTASRPEQYF
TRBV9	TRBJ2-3	CASSVHRTDTQYF
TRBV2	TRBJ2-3	CASIGLAETDTQYF
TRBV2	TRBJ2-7	CASRSGTSGTTSEQYF
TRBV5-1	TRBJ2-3	CASSLTSGSSVTDTQYF
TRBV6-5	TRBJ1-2	CASSYSRGNYGYTF
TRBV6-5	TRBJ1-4	CASIGTSNEKLFF
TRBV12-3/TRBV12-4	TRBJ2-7	CASMTSGLYEQYF
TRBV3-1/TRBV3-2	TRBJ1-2	CASSQESRYGSYGYTF
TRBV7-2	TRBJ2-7	CASSQDSPRKYF
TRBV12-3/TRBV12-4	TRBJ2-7	CASSLRSSYEQYF
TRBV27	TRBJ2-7	CASSSGTGVSYEQYF
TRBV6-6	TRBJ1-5	CASSQQGFRDQPQHF
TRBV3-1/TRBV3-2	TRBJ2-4	CASSRGNIQYF
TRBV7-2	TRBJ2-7	CASSPGTGPYEQYF
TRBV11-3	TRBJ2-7	CASSFTAGSYEQYF
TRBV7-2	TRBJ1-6	CASSPGMTYNSPLHF
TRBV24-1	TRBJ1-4	CATSEGQGREKLFF
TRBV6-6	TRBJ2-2	CASSYTGETGELFF
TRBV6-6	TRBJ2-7	CASSYQGAYEQYF
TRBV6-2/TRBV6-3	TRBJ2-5	CASSYNWDRGETQYF
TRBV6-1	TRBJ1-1	CASSEGTGLAFF
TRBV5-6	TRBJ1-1	CASRDSMNTEAFF
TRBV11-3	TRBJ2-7	CASSLAQVAFSYEQYF
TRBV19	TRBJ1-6	CASSFRLSSYNSPLHF
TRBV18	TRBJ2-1	CASSPGLADYNEQFF
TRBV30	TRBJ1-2	CAWSRDKRGYGYTF
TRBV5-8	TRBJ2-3	CASSFSTDTQYF
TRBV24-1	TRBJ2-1	CATSDFRGGASSEQFF
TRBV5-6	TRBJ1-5	CASSHRSPSNQPQHF
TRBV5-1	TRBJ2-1	CASSPLDRAVQFF
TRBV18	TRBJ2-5	CASSPRTGKETQYF
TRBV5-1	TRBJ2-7	CASSSSGTGTGEQYF
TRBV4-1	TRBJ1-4	CASSQGQWQGYLQHSFEKLFF
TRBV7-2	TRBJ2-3	CASSGRDRVADTQYF
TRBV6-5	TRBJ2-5	CASSNPRQGQETQYF
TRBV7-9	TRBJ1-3	CASSLVGAGNTIYF
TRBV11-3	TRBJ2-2	CASSFMGPNTGELFF
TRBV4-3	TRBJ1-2	CASSRDTAYGYTF
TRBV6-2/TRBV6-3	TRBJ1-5	CASTPGGTYDNQPQHF
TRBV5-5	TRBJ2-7	CASSLMWGGPATYEQYF
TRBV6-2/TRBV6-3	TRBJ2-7	CASSYGQIIAVEQYF
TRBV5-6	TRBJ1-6	CASSMGRVANNSPLHF
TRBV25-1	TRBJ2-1	CASSAPTESGQRYNEQFF
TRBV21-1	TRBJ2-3	CASTKGEGAQTSKTDTQYF
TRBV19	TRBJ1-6	CASSIGGAGSSYNSPLHF